The 21 T cell receptor beta chains presented below share a single source sample, sequenced in a study of CD8+CD57+ T cells in acquired aplastic anemia. Genomic DNA served as template for TCR beta VDJ and CDR3 profiling. TCRdb re-called the reads with MiXCR, one entry per CDR3 protein. The sample records 250,000 to 300,000 distinct CDR3 sequences, 45% to 65% being singletons. The sequencing input was sorted CD4+, CD8+, or CD8+CD57+ T cells (not recorded which) from PBMCs. These TCRs come from a human donor with severe aplastic anemia or a healthy control (not recorded which).

The rearrangement links TRBV12-3 or TRBV12-4 to TRBJ1-5, with D uncertain. Trimming took 2 bases from V and 2 from J, leaving 7 bases between them. This CDR3 is 14 amino acids long. The CDR3 coding sequence is TGTGCCAGCAGTTTATGTTGGTGCAATCAGCCCCAGCATTTT. Amino acids: CASSLCWCNQPQHF.

CDR3 region: CASAGQGLETQYF. CDR3 nucleotide sequence: TGTGCCAGTGCCGGACAGGGTTTGGAGACCCAGTACTTC. V gene TRBV19 combines with J gene TRBJ2-5, with 8 bases matching TRBD1. Looked up from germline, CDR1 is LNHDA and CDR2 is SQIVND (reference sequence). V lost 8 bases, J lost 5 bases, and 7 bases stayed unmatched. This CDR3 comprises 13 residues.

This clonotype was recorded a few times. V usage is TRBV13 and J usage is TRBJ2-1; 12 bases are shared with TRBD2. Trimming at V came to 6 bases and at J to 10 bases, leaving 10 bases not matched to a gene. The germline V gene has CDR1 PRHDT and CDR2 FYEKMQ (reference sequence). This CDR3 has 15 residues. CDR3 sequence reads: CASSFLAGGAAEQFF. The DNA for the CDR3 is TGTGCCAGCAGTTTCCTAGCGGGGGGGGCCGCGGAGCAGTTCTTC. The full variable domain, rest sourced from reference TRBV13 and TRBJ2-1, is AAGVIQSPRHLIKEKRETATLKCYPIPRHDTVYWYQQGPGQDPQFLISFYEKMQSDKGSIPDRFSAQQFSDYHSELNMSSLELGDSALYFCASSFLAGGAAEQFFGPGTRLTVL.

The rearrangement joins TRBV5-6 to TRBJ1-4; TRBD1 agrees at 9 bases. V lost 4 bases, J lost 7 bases, and 5 bases stayed unmatched. Germline V gene data show CDR1 as SGHDT and CDR2 as YYEEEE. The CDR3 is 14 residues long. For the CDR3, the DNA is TGTGCCAGCAGCGCGGGACAGGGAGTTGAAAAACTGTTTTTT. The encoded protein is CASSAGQGVEKLFF.

The gene calls are TRBV2 and TRBJ1-1; 9 positions agree with TRBD1. Trimming cost V 8 bases and J 4 bases; bases outside gene matches: 2. This CDR3 is built from 12 residues. Germline CDR1 and CDR2: SNHLY and FYNNEI. In DNA, the CDR3 is TGTGCCAGCGACAGGGGGTCCACTGAAGCTTTCTTT. Encoded protein: CASDRGSTEAFF. The full variable domain, with the rest looked up from reference TRBV2 and TRBJ1-1, is EPEVTQTPSHQVTQMGQEVILRCVPISNHLYFYWYRQILGQKVEFLVSFYNNEISEKSEIFDDQFSVERPDGSNFTLKIRSTKLEDSAMYFCASDRGSTEAFFGQGTRLTVV.

This clonotype was recorded a few times. The rearrangement joins TRBV15 to TRBJ2-7, with 8 bases fitting TRBD1. CDR3 length: 15 amino acids. Looked up from germline, CDR1 is LNHNV and CDR2 is YYDKDF (reference sequence). The V segment lost 5 bases and the J segment 3 bases; nucleotides outside the gene matches: 9. The CDR3 DNA sequence: TGTGCCACCAGCCCACGGACAGGGTCGGGCTACGAGCAGTACTTC. It is translated as CATSPRTGSGYEQYF. The whole variable domain, filled in from reference TRBV15 and TRBJ2-7, reads DAMVIQNPRYQVTQFGKPVTLSCSQTLNHNVMYWYQQKSSQAPKLLFHYYDKDFNNEADTPDNFQSRRPNTSFCFLDIRSPGLGDTAMYLCATSPRTGSGYEQYFGPGTRLTVT.

The sample holds one count of this clonotype. The chain couples TRBV5-1 to TRBJ1-6; D gene unclear. Trimming left V 6 bases short and J 7 bases short, with 11 bases between. Germline CDR1 SGHRS, CDR2 YFSETQ. The CDR3 runs to 13 residues. The CDR3 protein is CASTSGSNSPLHF. DNA of the CDR3: TGCGCCAGCACCTCGGGGAGCAATTCACCCCTCCACTTT.

This clonotype has just a few counts. The rearrangement uses TRBV20-1 and TRBJ2-7; 8 positions match TRBD1. CDR3 size: 14 residues. The germline gives CDR1 DFQATT, CDR2 SNEGSKA (reference sequence). With 3 bases clipped from V and 6 bases from J, the junction kept 10 bases outside the gene matches. CDR3 DNA: TGCAGTGCTAGGCTGACAGGGGATCTTGGCGAGCAGTACTTC. As protein: CSARLTGDLGEQYF.

This chain links TRBV25-1 with TRBJ1-1; TRBD1 might be the D (6 bases). V was clipped by 6 bases and J by 3 bases, with 17 bases between them. This CDR3 contains 15 residues. CDR1 and CDR2 from the germline V gene are MGHDK and SYGVNS. CDR3 region: CASSKPQGGDTEAFF. The CDR3 DNA reads TGTGCCAGCAGCAAACCACAGGGAGGGGACACTGAAGCTTTCTTT.

This clonotype occurred many times. The V gene is TRBV3-1, the J gene TRBJ1-2; 9 nucleotides agree with TRBD1. Germline trimming cut 4 bases from V and 0 bases from J; bases unmatched to any gene: 3. From germline, CDR1 is LGHDT and CDR2 YNNKEL (reference sequence). CDR3 length: 15 amino acids. CDR3 coding DNA: TGTGCCAGCAGCCGTAGACAGGGGGCTAACTATGGCTACACCTTC. Translation gives CASSRRQGANYGYTF.

This clonotype was detected ten times or more. CDR3 DNA: TGTGCCAGCAGGACCGACAGGGACAGGCCCCTCCACTTT. Residues: CASRTDRDRPLHF. This chain joins TRBV2 and TRBJ1-6; 8 bases fit TRBD1. The ends lost 6 bases at V and 13 bases at J; junction bases unmatched: 8. The V gene's germline CDR1 is SNHLY and CDR2 FYNNEI. The CDR3 is 13 amino acids. Full variable domain (outside the CDR3, taken from reference TRBV2 and TRBJ1-6): EPEVTQTPSHQVTQMGQEVILRCVPISNHLYFYWYRQILGQKVEFLVSFYNNEISEKSEIFDDQFSVERPDGSNFTLKIRSTKLEDSAMYFCASRTDRDRPLHFGNGTRLTVT.

CDR3 sequence (DNA): TGCAGTGCCCTTTTACAGGGAGGTAAGACTGAAGCTTTCTTT. This translates into CSALLQGGKTEAFF. The rearrangement links TRBV20-1 to TRBJ1-1; tentatively, D is TRBD1 (6 bases). The CDR3 sequence is 14 residues long. Trimming left V 6 bases short and J 5 bases short, with 19 bases between. Per the germline V gene, CDR1 is DFQATT and CDR2 is SNEGSKA (reference sequence).

This clonotype occurred once. This sequence joins TRBV29-1 and TRBJ1-1; 7 bases fit TRBD1. The germline V gene encodes CDR1 SQVTM and CDR2 ANQGSEA. CDR3 length: 13 residues. The junction had 8 bases not matched to a gene; V was cut back by 6 bases and J by 4 bases. DNA of the CDR3: TGCAGCGTCCACAGGGGAGGAGGCACTGAAGCTTTCTTT. Amino acids: CSVHRGGGTEAFF. Supplemented by reference TRBV29-1 and TRBJ1-1, the full variable domain reads SAVISQKPSRDICQRGTSLTIQCQVDSQVTMMFWYRQQPGQSLTLIATANQGSEATYESGFVIDKFPISRPNLTFSTLTVSNMSPEDSSIYLCSVHRGGGTEAFFGQGTRLTVV.

The table lists this clonotype with many counts. The chain joins TRBV11-2 to TRBJ2-7; D perhaps matches TRBD1 (5 bases). CDR1 is SGHAT and CDR2 is FQNNGV in the germline V gene. The V and J ends lost 0 bases and 6 bases respectively, with 12 bases between them. The CDR3 has 14 amino acids. The CDR3 here is CASSLDSRVTEQYF. As DNA, the CDR3 is TGTGCCAGCAGCTTAGACTCCAGGGTGACCGAGCAGTACTTC. Full variable domain (remainder filled in from reference TRBV11-2 and TRBJ2-7): EAGVAQSPRYKIIEKRQSVAFWCNPISGHATLYWYQQILGQGPKLLIQFQNNGVVDDSQLPKDRFSAERLKGVDSTLKIQPAKLEDSAVYLCASSLDSRVTEQYFGPGTRLTVT.

This clonotype was observed at least ten times. The CDR3 loop is CASSEWQGPRDTEAFF. CDR3 nucleotide sequence: TGTGCCAGCAGTGAGTGGCAGGGCCCACGGGACACTGAAGCTTTCTTT. The V call is TRBV2, the J call TRBJ1-1; the D gene is possibly TRBD1 (5 bases). V was cut by 3 bases and J by 3 bases, with 17 bases left in between. Germline V gene sequence: CDR1 SNHLY, CDR2 FYNNEI. This CDR3 region has 16 residues. Full variable domain (rest looked up from reference TRBV2 and TRBJ1-1): EPEVTQTPSHQVTQMGQEVILRCVPISNHLYFYWYRQILGQKVEFLVSFYNNEISEKSEIFDDQFSVERPDGSNFTLKIRSTKLEDSAMYFCASSEWQGPRDTEAFFGQGTRLTVV.

Details on this clonotype: The conserved closing phenylalanine or tryptophan is absent in this CDR3, likely reflecting a read error. The V gene is TRBV19, the J gene TRBJ1-6; possible D gene TRBD1, 5 bases. This CDR3 contains 15 residues. CDR1 LNHDA and CDR2 SQIVND come from the germline V gene (reference sequence). Trimming stripped 6 bases from V and 6 bases from J, with 15 bases between. CDR3 loop: CASRAQGLTNSPLHL. CDR3 DNA sequence: TGTGCCAGTAGGGCCCAGGGACTCACTAATTCACCCCTCCACCTT.

This clonotype was counted ten times or more. V usage is TRBV30 and J usage is TRBJ1-2; unclear D gene. V gave up 0 bases and J gave up 3 bases, with 11 bases separating them. The germline gives CDR1 GTSNPN, CDR2 SVGIG (reference sequence). The length of the CDR3 is 14 residues. CDR3 bases: TGTGCCTGGAGTGTAATGGGCAGCCACTATGGCTACACCTTC. Its translation is CAWSVMGSHYGYTF.

The CDR3 sequence: CSAGVAGPSYEQYF. Here the CDR3 DNA reads TGCAGTGCTGGAGTAGCTGGGCCCTCCTACGAGCAGTACTTC. The gene calls are TRBV20-1 and TRBJ2-7; D unclear. The V end lost 5 bases, the J end lost 0 bases, and 14 bases lay between the germline ends. CDR3 size: 14 residues. CDR1 and CDR2 (germline): DFQATT, SNEGSKA (reference sequence).

As regards this clonotype: The CDR3 carries no conserved terminal phenylalanine or tryptophan, so it likely arises from a read error. The limits of the CDR3 on the DNA are not certain, so only TCRdb's listed CDR3 is given. This chain connects TRBV20-1 to TRBJ1-3; the table's D gene call, TRBD1, was not cross checked with the DNA. The CDR3 is made up of 10 amino acids, end residues included. CDR1 and CDR2 from the germline V gene are DFQATT and SNEGSKA (reference sequence). This CDR3 reads CSAYNQGGST.

This chain uses TRBV7-2 with TRBJ2-3; D might be TRBD1 or TRBD2, each matching 9 bases. This CDR3 has 16 amino acids. V was shortened by 5 bases and J by 6 bases, with 21 bases between the two germline ends. Germline CDR1 reads SGHTA; CDR2 reads FQGNSA. CDR3 bases: TGTGCCAGCAGCGCGGACAGGGGACTAGCATCCGATACGCAGTATTTT. Protein product: CASSADRGLASDTQYF. The whole variable domain, remainder taken from reference TRBV7-2 and TRBJ2-3, is GAGVSQSPSNKVTEKGKDVELRCDPISGHTALYWYRQSLGQGLEFLIYFQGNSAPDKSGLPSDRFSAERTGGSVSTLTIQRTQQEDSAVYLCASSADRGLASDTQYFGPGTRLTVL.

This rearrangement joins TRBV24-1 to TRBJ2-1; TRBD1 aligns across 9 bases. Germline CDR1 KGHDR, CDR2 SFDVKD. The CDR3 contains 16 residues. V trimming: 3 bases; J trimming: 4 bases; junction bases outside the gene matches: 6. The CDR3, as DNA: TGTGCCACCAGTGATGATGACAGGGGGTCTTACAATGAGCAGTTCTTC. Protein product: CATSDDDRGSYNEQFF.